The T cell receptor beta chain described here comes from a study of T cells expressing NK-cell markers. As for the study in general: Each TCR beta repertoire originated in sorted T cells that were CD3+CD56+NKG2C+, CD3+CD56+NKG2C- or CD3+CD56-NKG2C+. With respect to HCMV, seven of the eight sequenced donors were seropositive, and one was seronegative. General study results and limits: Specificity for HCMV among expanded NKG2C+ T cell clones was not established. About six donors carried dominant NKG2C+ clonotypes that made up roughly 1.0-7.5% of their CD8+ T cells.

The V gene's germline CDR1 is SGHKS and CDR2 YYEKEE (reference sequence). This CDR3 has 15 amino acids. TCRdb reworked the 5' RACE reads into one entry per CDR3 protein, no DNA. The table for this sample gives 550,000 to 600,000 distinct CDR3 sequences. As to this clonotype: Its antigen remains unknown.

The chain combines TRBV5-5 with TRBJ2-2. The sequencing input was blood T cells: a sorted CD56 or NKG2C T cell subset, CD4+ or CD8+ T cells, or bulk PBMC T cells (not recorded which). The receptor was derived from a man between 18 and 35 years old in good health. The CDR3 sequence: CASSIGRQNTGELFF.